The entry below describes one T cell receptor beta chain. Assay: immunoSEQ multiplex PCR; the TCRdb copy retains only in-frame clones and omits some. The sample shows approximately 110,000 clones, about nine tenths of them seen only once. This sample is drawn from a study of T cell responses to AZD1222 COVID-19 vaccine. This sequence originates from an adult in good health. The specimen comprised peripheral blood, sampled on day 0 of AZD1222 vaccination.

CDR3 coding DNA: TGTGCCAGCAGTCACGACTACCTCCCCACCGGGGAGCTGTTTTTT. This translates into CASSHDYLPTGELFF. V usage is TRBV27 and J usage is TRBJ2-2; TRBD2 might be the D (5 bases). CDR3 length: 15 residues. V shed 5 bases and J shed 4 bases, with 14 bases lying between them. CDR1 and CDR2 from the germline V gene are MNHEY and SMNVEV (reference sequence).